This T cell receptor beta chain emerged from a study of T cell responses to AZD1222 COVID-19 vaccine. General study points: Dominant at 160-218 and 743-854, vaccine-associated CD4 TCRs also spanned spike. Spike-specific TCR breadth and depth were elevated following two AZD1222 doses.

V lost 3 bases to trimming and J lost 4 bases; unmatched junction nucleotides: 6. This CDR3 contains 15 residues. Germline assignment: CDR1 KGHSH and CDR2 LQKENI. Points on this clone: Its matching antigen is unknown.

The repertoire was sequenced with immunoSEQ multiplex PCR; TCRdb's copy has only in-frame clones and lacks some. The table shows 120,000 or so clones, with about 90% occurring only once. The rearrangement uses TRBV18 and TRBJ1-2, with 9 bases fitting TRBD1. The TCR comes from an adult who received the AZD1222 COVID-19 vaccine. Sequenced material: peripheral blood, taken 28 days after the second AZD1222 dose. The CDR3 sequence: CASSPRLDRGYGYTF. As DNA, the CDR3 is TGTGCCAGCTCACCTCGATTGGACAGGGGCTATGGCTACACCTTC. The entire variable domain, with the rest obtained from reference TRBV18 and TRBJ1-2, is as follows: NAGVMQNPRHLVRRRGQEARLRCSPMKGHSHVYWYRQLPEEGLKFMVYLQKENIIDESGMPKERFSAEFPKEGPSILRIQQVVRGDSAAYFCASSPRLDRGYGYTFGSGTRLTVV.